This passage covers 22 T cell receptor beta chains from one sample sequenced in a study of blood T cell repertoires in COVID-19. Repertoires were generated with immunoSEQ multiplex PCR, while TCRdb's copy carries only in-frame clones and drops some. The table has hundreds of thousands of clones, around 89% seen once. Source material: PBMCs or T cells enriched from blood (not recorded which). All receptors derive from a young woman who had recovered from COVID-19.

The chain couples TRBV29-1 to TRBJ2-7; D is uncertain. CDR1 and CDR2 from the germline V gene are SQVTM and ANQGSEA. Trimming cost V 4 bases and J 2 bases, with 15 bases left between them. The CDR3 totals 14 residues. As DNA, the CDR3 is TGCAGCGTTGCGAGCATGAAATTCCCCTACGAGCAGTACTTC. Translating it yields CSVASMKFPYEQYF.

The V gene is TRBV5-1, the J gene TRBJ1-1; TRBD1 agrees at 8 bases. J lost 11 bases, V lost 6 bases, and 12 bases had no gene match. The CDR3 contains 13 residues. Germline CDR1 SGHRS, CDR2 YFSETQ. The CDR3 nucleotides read TGCGCCAGCACGGGGGCCAGGGGGCGAATGGCTTTCTTT. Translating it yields CASTGARGRMAFF.

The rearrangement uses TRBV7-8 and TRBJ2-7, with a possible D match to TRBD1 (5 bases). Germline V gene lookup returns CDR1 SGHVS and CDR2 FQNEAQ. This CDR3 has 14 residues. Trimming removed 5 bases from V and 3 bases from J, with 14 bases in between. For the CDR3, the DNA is TGTGCCAGCAGCCTGTGGCAGGGCGTCTACGAGCAGTACTTC. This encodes CASSLWQGVYEQYF.

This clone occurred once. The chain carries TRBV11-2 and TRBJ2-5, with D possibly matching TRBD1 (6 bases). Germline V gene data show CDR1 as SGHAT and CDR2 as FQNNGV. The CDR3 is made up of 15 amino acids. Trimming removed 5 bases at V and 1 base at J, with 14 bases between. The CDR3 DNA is TGTGCCAGCAGCAGTCTCAGGGGCCCCCAAGAGACCCAGTACTTC. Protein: CASSSLRGPQETQYF.

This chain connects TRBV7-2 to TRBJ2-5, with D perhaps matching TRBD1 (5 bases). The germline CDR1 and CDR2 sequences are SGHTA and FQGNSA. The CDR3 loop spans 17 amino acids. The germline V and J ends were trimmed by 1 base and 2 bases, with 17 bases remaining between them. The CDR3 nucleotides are TGTGCCAGCAGCTTAGGTGTCTCTGGGGCACATCAAGAGACCCAGTACTTC. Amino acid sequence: CASSLGVSGAHQETQYF.

The CDR3 spells CAGRQIINSPLHF. In DNA form, the CDR3 reads TGCGCCGGACGACAGATTATCAATTCACCCCTCCACTTT. The chain carries TRBV23-1 and TRBJ1-6; tentatively, D is TRBD1 (5 bases). TRBV23-1 is labeled an ORF, and its function is uncertain. The CDR3 contains 13 residues. V was trimmed by 11 bases and J by 7 bases, leaving 15 bases between them.

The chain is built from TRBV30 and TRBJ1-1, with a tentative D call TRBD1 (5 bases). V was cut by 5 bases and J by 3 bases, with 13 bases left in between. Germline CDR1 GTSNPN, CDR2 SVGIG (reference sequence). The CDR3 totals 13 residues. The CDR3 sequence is CAWSRGADTEAFF. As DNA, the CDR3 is TGTGCCTGGTCCCGCGGGGCAGACACTGAAGCTTTCTTT.

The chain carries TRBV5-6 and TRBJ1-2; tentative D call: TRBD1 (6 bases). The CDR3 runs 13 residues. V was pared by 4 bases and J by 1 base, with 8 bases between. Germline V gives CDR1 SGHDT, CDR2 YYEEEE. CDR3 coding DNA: TGTGCCAGCAGCCAGGGGATTAACTATGGCTACACCTTC. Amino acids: CASSQGINYGYTF.

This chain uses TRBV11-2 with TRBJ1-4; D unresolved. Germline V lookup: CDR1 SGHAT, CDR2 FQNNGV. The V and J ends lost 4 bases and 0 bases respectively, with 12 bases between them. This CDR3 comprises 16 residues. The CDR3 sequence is CASSSMRAATNEKLFF. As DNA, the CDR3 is TGTGCCAGCAGCTCAATGAGGGCTGCAACTAATGAAAAACTGTTTTTT.

The chain's CDR3 is CASSLTGGLGYTF. In nucleotides, the CDR3 is TGTGCCAGCAGTCTGACAGGGGGCCTTGGCTACACCTTC. The chain links TRBV25-1 to TRBJ1-2, with TRBD1 matching 10 bases. The CDR3 consists of 13 residues. V gave up 5 bases and J gave up 7 bases; unmatched junction bases: 4. Germline V gene data show CDR1 as MGHDK and CDR2 as SYGVNS.

This CDR3 is CAWNAGNSGANVLTF. The CDR3 region has the DNA TGTGCCTGGAATGCAGGGAACTCTGGGGCCAACGTCCTGACTTTC. The chain joins TRBV30 to TRBJ2-6; tentatively, D is TRBD1 (5 bases). Trimming removed 4 bases at V and 0 bases at J, with 10 bases between. Germline V CDR1 and CDR2: GTSNPN, SVGIG (reference sequence). The CDR3 has 15 amino acids.

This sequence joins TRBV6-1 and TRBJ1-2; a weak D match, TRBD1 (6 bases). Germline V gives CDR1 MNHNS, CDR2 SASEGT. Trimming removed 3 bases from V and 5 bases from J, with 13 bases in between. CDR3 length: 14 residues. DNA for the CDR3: TGTGCCAGCAGTGATCGACAGGAGCTTTATGGCTACACCTTC. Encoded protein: CASSDRQELYGYTF.

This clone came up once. The CDR3 nucleotides are TGCGCCAGCAGCCCACAGGTCCAAGAGACCCAGTACTTC. Its translation: CASSPQVQETQYF. The chain links TRBV5-1 to TRBJ2-5, with TRBD1 as a possible D gene (5 bases). This CDR3 region has 13 residues. Trimming pared 4 bases from V and 1 base from J, leaving 8 bases between. Germline lookup yields CDR1 SGHRS and CDR2 YFSETQ.

This CDR3 reads CASSFGGNEAFF. The CDR3 DNA sequence: TGTGCCAGCAGTTTTGGGGGGAATGAAGCTTTCTTT. J is TRBJ1-1 and V is TRBV27, with D maybe TRBD1 (5 bases). With 3 bases removed from V and 7 bases from J, the gap between germline ends came to 9 bases. Germline V CDR1 and CDR2: MNHEY, SMNVEV (reference sequence). This CDR3 is built from 12 residues.

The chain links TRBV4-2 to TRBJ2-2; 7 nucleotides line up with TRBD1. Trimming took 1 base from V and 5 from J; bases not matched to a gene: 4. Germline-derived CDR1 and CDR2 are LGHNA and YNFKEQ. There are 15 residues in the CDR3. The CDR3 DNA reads TGTGCCAGCAGCCAAGCCAACAGGGGTACCGGGGAGCTGTTTTTT. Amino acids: CASSQANRGTGELFF.

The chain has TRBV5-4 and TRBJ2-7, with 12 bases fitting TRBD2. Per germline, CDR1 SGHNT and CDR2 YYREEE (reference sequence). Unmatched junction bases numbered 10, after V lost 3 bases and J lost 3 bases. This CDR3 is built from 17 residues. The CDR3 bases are TGTGCCAGCAGCTCCCGGACTAGCGGGGAAGGGGACTACGAGCAGTACTTC. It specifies CASSSRTSGEGDYEQYF.

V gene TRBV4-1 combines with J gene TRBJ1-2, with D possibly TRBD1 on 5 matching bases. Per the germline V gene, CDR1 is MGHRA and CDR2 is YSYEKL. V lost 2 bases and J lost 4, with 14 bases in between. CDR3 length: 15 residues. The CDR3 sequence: CASSQITGAPYGYTF. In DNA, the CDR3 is TGCGCCAGCAGCCAAATAACAGGCGCCCCCTATGGCTACACCTTC.

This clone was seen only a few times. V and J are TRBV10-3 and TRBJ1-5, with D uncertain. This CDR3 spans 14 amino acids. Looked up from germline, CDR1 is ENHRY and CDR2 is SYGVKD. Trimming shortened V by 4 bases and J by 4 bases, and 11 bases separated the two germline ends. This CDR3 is CAISGGIPNQPQHF. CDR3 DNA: TGTGCCATCAGTGGCGGGATCCCTAATCAGCCCCAGCATTTT.

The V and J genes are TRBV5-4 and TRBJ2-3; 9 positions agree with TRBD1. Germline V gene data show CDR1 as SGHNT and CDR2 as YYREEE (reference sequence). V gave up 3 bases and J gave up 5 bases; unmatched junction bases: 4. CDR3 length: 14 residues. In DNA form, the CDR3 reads TGTGCCAGCAGCTCACAGGGGGCGGTAGATACGCAGTATTTT. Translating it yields CASSSQGAVDTQYF.

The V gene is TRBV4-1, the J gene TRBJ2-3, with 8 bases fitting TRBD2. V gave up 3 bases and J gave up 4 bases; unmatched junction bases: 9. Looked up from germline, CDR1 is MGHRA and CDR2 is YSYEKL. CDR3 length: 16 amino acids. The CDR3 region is CASSQQGLGAPDTQYF. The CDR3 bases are TGCGCCAGCAGCCAGCAGGGACTAGGGGCCCCAGATACGCAGTATTTT.

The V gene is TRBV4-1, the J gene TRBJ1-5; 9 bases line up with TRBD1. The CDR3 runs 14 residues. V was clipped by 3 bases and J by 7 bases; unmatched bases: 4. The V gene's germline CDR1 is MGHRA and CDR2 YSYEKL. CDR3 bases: TGCGCCAGCAGCCAGACAGGGGGAGAGCAGCCCCAGCATTTT. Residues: CASSQTGGEQPQHF.

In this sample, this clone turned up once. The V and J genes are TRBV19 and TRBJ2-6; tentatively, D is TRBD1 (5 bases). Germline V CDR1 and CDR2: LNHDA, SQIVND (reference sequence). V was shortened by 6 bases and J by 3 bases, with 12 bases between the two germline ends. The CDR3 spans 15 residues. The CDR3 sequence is CASSPQGSGANVLTF. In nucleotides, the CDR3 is TGTGCCAGTAGCCCGCAGGGCAGTGGGGCCAACGTCCTGACTTTC.